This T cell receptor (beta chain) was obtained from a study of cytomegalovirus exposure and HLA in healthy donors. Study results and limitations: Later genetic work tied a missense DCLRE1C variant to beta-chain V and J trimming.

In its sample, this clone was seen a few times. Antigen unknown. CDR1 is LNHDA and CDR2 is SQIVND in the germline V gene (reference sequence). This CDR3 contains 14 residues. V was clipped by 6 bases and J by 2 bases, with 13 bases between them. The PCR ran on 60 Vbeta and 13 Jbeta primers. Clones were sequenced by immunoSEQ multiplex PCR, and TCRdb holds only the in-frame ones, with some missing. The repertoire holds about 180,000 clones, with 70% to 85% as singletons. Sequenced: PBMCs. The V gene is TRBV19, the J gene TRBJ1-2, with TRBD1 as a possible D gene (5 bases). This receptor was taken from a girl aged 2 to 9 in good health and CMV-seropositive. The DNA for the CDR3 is TGTGCCAGTAGGGGGGACTTAGGGAACTATGGCTACACCTTC. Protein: CASRGDLGNYGYTF. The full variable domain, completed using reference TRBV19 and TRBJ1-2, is DGGITQSPKYLFRKEGQNVTLSCEQNLNHDAMYWYRQDPGQGLRLIYYSQIVNDFQKGDIAEGYSVSREKKESFPLTVTSAQKNPTAFYLCASRGDLGNYGYTFGSGTRLTVV.